This TCR beta chain was sequenced for a study of cytomegalovirus exposure and HLA in healthy donors. As for the study in general: Early released data comprised some 85 million unique TCRs from HLA-typed donors. The study, taken as a whole, reports: Judged likely to be a sequencing artifact was a cluster of highly shared sequence variants. HLA allele associations emerged for 15,000 to 20,000 TCR beta sequences in a later analysis, at 0.05 false discovery rate.

The PCR was carried out with 60 Vbeta primers and 13 Jbeta primers. Generated by immunoSEQ multiplex PCR, the TCRdb table keeps only in-frame clones and is missing some. In the table there are approximately 210,000 clones, 80% to 90% of which are singletons. The table lists this clone with a few counts. Its cognate antigen is unknown. Trimming at V came to 9 bases and at J to 5 bases, leaving 0 bases not matched to a gene. Germline V gene data show CDR1 as LNHDA and CDR2 as SQIVND (reference sequence). There are 10 residues in the CDR3. J is TRBJ2-5 and V is TRBV19; 7 bases line up with TRBD2. Sequencing input: PBMCs. This TCR was sampled from a man in his thirties or forties in good health and CMV-seronegative. The CDR3 spells CASGRETQYF. As DNA, the CDR3 is TGTGCCAGCGGGAGGGAGACCCAGTACTTC.